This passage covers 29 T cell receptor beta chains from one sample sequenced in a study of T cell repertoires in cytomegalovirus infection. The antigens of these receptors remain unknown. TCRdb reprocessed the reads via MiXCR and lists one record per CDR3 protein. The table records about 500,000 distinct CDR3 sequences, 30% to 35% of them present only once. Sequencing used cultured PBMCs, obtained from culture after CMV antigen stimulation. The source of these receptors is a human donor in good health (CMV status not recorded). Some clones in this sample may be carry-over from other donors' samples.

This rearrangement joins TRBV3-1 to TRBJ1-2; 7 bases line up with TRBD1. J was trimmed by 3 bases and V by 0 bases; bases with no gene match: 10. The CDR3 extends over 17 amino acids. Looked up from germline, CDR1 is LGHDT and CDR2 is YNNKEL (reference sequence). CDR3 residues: CASSQEETGDGDYGYTF. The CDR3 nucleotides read TGTGCCAGCAGCCAAGAGGAAACAGGGGATGGAGACTATGGCTACACCTTC.

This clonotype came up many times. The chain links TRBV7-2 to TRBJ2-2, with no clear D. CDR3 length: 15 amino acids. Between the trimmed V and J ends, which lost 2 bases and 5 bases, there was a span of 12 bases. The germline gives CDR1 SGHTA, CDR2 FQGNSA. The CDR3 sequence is CASSLQSGRTGELFF. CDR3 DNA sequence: TGTGCCAGCAGCTTACAGTCAGGTCGGACCGGGGAGCTGTTTTTT. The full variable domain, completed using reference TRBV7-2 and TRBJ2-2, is GAGVSQSPSNKVTEKGKDVELRCDPISGHTALYWYRQSLGQGLEFLIYFQGNSAPDKSGLPSDRFSAERTGGSVSTLTIQRTQQEDSAVYLCASSLQSGRTGELFFGEGSRLTVL.

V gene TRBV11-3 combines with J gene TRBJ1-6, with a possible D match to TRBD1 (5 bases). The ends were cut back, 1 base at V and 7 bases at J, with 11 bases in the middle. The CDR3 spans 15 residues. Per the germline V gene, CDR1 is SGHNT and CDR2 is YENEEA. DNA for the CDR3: TGTGCCAGCAGCTTAGGGGACGGGAGGAATTCACCCCTCCACTTT. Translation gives CASSLGDGRNSPLHF.

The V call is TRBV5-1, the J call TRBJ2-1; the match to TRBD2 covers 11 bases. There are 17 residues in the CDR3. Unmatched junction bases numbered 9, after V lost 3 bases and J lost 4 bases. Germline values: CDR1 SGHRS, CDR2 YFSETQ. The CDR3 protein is CASSSGLAVRGYNEQFF. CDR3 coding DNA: TGCGCCAGCAGCTCGGGACTAGCGGTGCGGGGATACAATGAGCAGTTCTTC.

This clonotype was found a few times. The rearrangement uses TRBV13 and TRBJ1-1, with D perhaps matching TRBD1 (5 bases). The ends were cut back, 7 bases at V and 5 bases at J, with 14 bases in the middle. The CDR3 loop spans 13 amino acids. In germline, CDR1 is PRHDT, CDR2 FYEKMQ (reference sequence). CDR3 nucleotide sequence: TGTGCCAGCAAAGAGACGGGGGAGACTGAAGCTTTCTTT. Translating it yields CASKETGETEAFF.

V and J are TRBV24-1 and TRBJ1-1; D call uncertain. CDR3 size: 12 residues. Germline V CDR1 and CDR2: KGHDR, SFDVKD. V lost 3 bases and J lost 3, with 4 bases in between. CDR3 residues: CATSDPHTEAFF. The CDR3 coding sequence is TGTGCCACCAGTGATCCCCACACTGAAGCTTTCTTT.

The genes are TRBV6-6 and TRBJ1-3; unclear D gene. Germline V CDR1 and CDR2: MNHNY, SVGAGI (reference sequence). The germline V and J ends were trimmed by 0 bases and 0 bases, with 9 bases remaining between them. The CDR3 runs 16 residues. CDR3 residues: CASSYSTGLSGNTIYF. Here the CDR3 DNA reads TGTGCCAGCAGTTACTCGACCGGTCTCTCTGGAAACACCATATATTTT.

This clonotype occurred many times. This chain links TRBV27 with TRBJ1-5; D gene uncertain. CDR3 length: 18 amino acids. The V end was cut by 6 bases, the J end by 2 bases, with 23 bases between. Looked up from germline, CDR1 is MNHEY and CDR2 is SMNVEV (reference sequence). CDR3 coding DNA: TGTGCCAGCAGGGGGTTGGGAGGTTCCAATGGAGGCAATCAGCCCCAGCATTTT. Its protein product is CASRGLGGSNGGNQPQHF.

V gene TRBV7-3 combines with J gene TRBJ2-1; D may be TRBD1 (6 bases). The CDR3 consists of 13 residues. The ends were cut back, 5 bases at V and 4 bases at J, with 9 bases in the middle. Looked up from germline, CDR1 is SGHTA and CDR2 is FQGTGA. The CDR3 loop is CASSRTGYNEQFF. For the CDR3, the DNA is TGTGCCAGCAGCCGAACAGGGTACAATGAGCAGTTCTTC.

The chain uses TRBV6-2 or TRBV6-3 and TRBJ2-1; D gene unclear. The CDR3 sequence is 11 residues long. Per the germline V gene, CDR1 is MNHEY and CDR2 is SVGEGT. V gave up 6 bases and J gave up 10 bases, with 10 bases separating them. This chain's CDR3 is CASSSALEQFF. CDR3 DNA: TGTGCCAGCAGCTCAGCCTTGGAGCAGTTCTTC.

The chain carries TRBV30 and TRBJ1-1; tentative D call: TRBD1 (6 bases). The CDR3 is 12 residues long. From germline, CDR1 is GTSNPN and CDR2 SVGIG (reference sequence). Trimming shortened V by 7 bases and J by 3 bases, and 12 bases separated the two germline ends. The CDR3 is CASLQGYTEAFF. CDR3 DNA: TGTGCCTCCCTACAGGGCTACACTGAAGCTTTCTTT.

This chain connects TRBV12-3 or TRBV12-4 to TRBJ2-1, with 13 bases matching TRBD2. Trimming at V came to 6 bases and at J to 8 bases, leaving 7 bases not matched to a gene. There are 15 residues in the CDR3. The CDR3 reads CASRWTSGRWDEQFF. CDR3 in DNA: TGTGCCAGCAGATGGACTAGCGGGAGATGGGATGAGCAGTTCTTC.

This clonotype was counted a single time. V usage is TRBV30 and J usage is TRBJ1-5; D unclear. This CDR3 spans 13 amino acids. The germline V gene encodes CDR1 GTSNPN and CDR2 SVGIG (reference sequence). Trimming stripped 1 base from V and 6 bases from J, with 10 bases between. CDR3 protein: CAWSDRGSQPQHF. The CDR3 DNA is TGTGCCTGGAGTGATCGCGGCTCTCAGCCCCAGCATTTT.

DNA for the CDR3: TGTGCCAGTAGTCCACAGGGGCGCGGGTATAATTCACCCCTCCACTTT. Protein: CASSPQGRGYNSPLHF. J is TRBJ1-6 and V is TRBV19; TRBD1 matches 7 bases. Trimming cost V 5 bases and J 4 bases; bases outside gene matches: 8. Germline V gene sequence: CDR1 LNHDA, CDR2 SQIVND (reference sequence). This CDR3 has 16 amino acids.

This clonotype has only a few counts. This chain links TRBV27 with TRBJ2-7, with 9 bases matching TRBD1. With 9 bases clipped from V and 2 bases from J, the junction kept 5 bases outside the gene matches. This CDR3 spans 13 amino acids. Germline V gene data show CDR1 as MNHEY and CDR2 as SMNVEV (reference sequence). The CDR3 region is CARPRTGAYEQYV. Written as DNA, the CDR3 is TGTGCCAGACCCCGGACAGGGGCCTACGAGCAGTACGTC.

For the CDR3, the DNA is TGTGCCAGCAGCTTACGTTGGCAGACTGACACTGAAGCTTTCTTT. It encodes CASSLRWQTDTEAFF. The chain couples TRBV7-8 to TRBJ1-1; D uncertain. V lost 2 bases, J lost 3 bases, and 13 bases lay in between. The CDR3 has 15 amino acids. Germline V gene sequence: CDR1 SGHVS, CDR2 FQNEAQ.

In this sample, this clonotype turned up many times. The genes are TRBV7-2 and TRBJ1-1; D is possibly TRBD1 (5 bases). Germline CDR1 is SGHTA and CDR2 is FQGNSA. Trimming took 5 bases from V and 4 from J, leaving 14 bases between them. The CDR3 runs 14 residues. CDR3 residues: CASSPSGRGTEAFF. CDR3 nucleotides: TGTGCCAGCAGCCCATCAGGGAGGGGCACTGAAGCTTTCTTT.

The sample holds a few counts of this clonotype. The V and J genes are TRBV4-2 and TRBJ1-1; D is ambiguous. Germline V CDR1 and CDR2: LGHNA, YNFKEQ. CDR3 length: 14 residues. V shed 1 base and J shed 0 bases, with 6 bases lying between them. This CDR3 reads CASSQGGVNTEAFF. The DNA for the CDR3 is TGTGCCAGCAGCCAAGGGGGAGTGAACACTGAAGCTTTCTTT.

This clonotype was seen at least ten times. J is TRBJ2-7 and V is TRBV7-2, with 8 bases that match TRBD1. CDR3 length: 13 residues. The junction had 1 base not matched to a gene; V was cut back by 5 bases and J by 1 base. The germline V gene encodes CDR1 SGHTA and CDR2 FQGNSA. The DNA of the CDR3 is TGTGCCAGCAGCGGACAGGGTTCCTACGAGCAGTACTTC. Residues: CASSGQGSYEQYF.

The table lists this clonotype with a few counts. CDR3 in DNA: TGTGCCAGCAGTTGGACAAGCACCACAGATACGCAGTATTTT. This encodes CASSWTSTTDTQYF. The rearrangement joins TRBV6-2 or TRBV6-3 to TRBJ2-3; D is possibly TRBD1 (5 bases). CDR3 length: 14 amino acids. Trimming shortened V by 4 bases and J by 2 bases, and 10 bases separated the two germline ends. Germline loops: CDR1 MNHEY, CDR2 SVGEGT.

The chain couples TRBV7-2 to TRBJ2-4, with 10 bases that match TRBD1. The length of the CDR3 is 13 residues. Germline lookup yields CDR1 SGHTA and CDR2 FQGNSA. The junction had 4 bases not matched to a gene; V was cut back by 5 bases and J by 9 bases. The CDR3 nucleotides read TGTGCCAGCAGCCCGACAGGGGGCGGCATTCAGTACTTC. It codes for CASSPTGGGIQYF.

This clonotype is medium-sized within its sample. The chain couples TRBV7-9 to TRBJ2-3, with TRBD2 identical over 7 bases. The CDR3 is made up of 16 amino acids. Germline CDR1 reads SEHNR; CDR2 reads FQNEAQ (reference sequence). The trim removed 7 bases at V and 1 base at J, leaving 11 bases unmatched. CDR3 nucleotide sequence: TGTGCCAGCATCCTATCTGGGCTAGCGGGCACAGATACGCAGTATTTT. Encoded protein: CASILSGLAGTDTQYF.

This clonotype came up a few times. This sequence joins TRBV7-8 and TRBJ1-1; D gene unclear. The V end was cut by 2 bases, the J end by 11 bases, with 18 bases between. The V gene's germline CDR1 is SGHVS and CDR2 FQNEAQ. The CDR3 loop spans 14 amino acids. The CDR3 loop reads CASSLSQDPRWAFF. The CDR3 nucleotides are TGTGCCAGCAGCTTATCTCAGGACCCTAGGTGGGCTTTCTTT. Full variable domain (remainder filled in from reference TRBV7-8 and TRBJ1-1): GAGVSQSPRYKVAKRGQDVALRCDPISGHVSLFWYQQALGQGPEFLTYFQNEAQLDKSGLPSDRFFAERPEGSVSTLKIQRTQQEDSAVYLCASSLSQDPRWAFFGQGTRLTVV.

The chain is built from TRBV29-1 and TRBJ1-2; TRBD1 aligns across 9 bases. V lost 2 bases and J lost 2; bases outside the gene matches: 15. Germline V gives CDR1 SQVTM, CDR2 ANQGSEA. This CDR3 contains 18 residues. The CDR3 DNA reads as TGCAGCGTTGAAATCGGCCCGGGACAGGGACTTACCAACTATGGCTACACCTTC. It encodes CSVEIGPGQGLTNYGYTF.

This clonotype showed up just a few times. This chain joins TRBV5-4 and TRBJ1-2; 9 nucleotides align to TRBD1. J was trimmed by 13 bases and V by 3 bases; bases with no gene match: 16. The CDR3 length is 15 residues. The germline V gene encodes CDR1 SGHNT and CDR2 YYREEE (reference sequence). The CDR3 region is CASSSNIDRGFSGTF. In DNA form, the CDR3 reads TGTGCCAGCAGCTCTAATATTGACAGGGGGTTTAGCGGCACCTTC.

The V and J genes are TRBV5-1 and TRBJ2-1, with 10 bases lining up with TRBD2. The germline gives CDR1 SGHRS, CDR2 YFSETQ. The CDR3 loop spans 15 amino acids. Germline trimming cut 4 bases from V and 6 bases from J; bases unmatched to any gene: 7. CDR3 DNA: TGCGCCAGCAGCCGATATACTAGCGGGGCCAATGAGCAGTTCTTC. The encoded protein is CASSRYTSGANEQFF.

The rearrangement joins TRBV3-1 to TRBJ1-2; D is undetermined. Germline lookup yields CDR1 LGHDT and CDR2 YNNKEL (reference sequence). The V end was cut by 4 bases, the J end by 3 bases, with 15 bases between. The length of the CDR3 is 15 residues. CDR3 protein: CASSPWAGSDYGYTF. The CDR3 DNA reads TGTGCCAGCAGCCCTTGGGCGGGGTCGGACTATGGCTACACCTTC.

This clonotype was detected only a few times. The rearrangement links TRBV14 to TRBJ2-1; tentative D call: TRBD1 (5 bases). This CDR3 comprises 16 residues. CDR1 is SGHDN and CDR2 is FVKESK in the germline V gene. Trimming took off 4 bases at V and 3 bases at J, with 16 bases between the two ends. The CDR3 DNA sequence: TGTGCCAGCAGCCCCCCGCAGGGATGGATCTACAATGAGCAGTTCTTC. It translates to CASSPPQGWIYNEQFF.

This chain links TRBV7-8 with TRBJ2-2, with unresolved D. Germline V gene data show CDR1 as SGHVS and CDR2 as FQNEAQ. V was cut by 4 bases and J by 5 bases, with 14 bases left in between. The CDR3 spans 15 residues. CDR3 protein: CASSYYMGMTGELFF. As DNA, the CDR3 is TGTGCCAGCAGCTATTACATGGGTATGACCGGGGAGCTGTTTTTT.